These 22 T cell receptor beta chains came from one sample sequenced in a study of blood T cell repertoires in COVID-19. The method was immunoSEQ multiplex PCR; TCRdb's version includes in-frame clones alone and lacks a portion of them. The sample has tens of thousands of clones, 80% seen once. Sequencing used peripheral blood. These receptors came from a human donor in a cohort sampled during active COVID-19.

The CDR3 reads CASSPGSGSYNEQFF. The DNA of the CDR3 is TGCGCCAGCAGCCCCGGGTCTGGCTCCTACAATGAGCAGTTCTTC. This chain uses TRBV4-1 with TRBJ2-1; D ambiguous. Germline V lookup: CDR1 MGHRA, CDR2 YSYEKL. CDR3 size: 15 residues. Trimming cost V 4 bases and J 0 bases, with 10 bases left between them.

This clone was found a few times. The chain has TRBV19 and TRBJ1-3, with TRBD1 as a possible D gene (6 bases). From germline, CDR1 is LNHDA and CDR2 SQIVND (reference sequence). Trimming pared 8 bases from V and 2 bases from J, leaving 10 bases between. This CDR3 comprises 13 residues. The CDR3 nucleotides are TGTGCCAGTCAGGGGCGGACTGGAAACACCATATATTTT. Translation: CASQGRTGNTIYF.

The chain recombines TRBV5-5 with TRBJ2-1; D remains unclear. The V gene lost 1 base and the J gene lost 6 bases, with 8 bases spanning the gap. The CDR3 is made up of 13 amino acids. Germline CDR1 reads SGHKS; CDR2 reads YYEKEE (reference sequence). The CDR3 is CASSLRAPNEQFF. CDR3 nucleotide sequence: TGTGCCAGCAGCTTGAGAGCTCCCAATGAGCAGTTCTTC. Full variable domain (missing parts from reference TRBV5-5 and TRBJ2-1): DAGVTQSPTHLIKTRGQQVTLRCSPISGHKSVSWYQQVLGQGPQFIFQYYEKEERGRGNFPDRFSARQFPNYSSELNVNALLLGDSALYLCASSLRAPNEQFFGPGTRLTVL.

This chain connects TRBV29-1 to TRBJ2-5; 9 bases agree with TRBD2. This CDR3 has 12 residues. Germline V CDR1 and CDR2: SQVTM, ANQGSEA. V was pared by 5 bases and J by 5 bases, with 3 bases of the junction left unmatched. CDR3 protein: CSVSSGGETQYF. The CDR3 DNA follows: TGCAGCGTTTCAAGCGGGGGGGAGACCCAGTACTTC. Full variable domain (remainder filled in from reference TRBV29-1 and TRBJ2-5): SAVISQKPSRDICQRGTSLTIQCQVDSQVTMMFWYRQQPGQSLTLIATANQGSEATYESGFVIDKFPISRPNLTFSTLTVSNMSPEDSSIYLCSVSSGGETQYFGPGTRLLVL.

The chain has TRBV5-1 and TRBJ1-3; D gene uncertain. Germline-derived CDR1 and CDR2 are SGHRS and YFSETQ. Trimming cost V 0 bases and J 4 bases, with 8 bases left between them. This CDR3 region has 14 residues. CDR3 amino acids: CASSLVGSGNTIYF. CDR3 in DNA: TGCGCCAGCAGCTTGGTTGGGAGCGGAAACACCATATATTTT.

The chain couples TRBV7-2 to TRBJ1-6; unclear D gene. CDR3 length equals 12 residues. The V end was cut by 3 bases, the J end by 8 bases, with 5 bases between. CDR1 and CDR2 (germline): SGHTA, FQGNSA. CDR3 DNA: TGTGCCAGCAGCTTCTTTGATTCACCCCTCCACTTT. Amino acids: CASSFFDSPLHF. The full variable domain, with the rest looked up from reference TRBV7-2 and TRBJ1-6, is GAGVSQSPSNKVTEKGKDVELRCDPISGHTALYWYRQSLGQGLEFLIYFQGNSAPDKSGLPSDRFSAERTGGSVSTLTIQRTQQEDSAVYLCASSFFDSPLHFGNGTRLTVT.

This clone is a singleton in its sample. The chain has TRBV30 and TRBJ1-6, with 12 bases that match TRBD1. The CDR3 is 17 amino acids. The V gene end was trimmed by 5 bases and the J gene end by 5 bases; junction bases not matched to a gene: 10. The germline CDR1 and CDR2 sequences are GTSNPN and SVGIG (reference sequence). The DNA for the CDR3 is TGTGCCTGGGCCGGGACAGGGGGCCGGGGCGATAATTCACCCCTCCACTTT. It is translated as CAWAGTGGRGDNSPLHF. Full variable domain (outside the CDR3, taken from reference TRBV30 and TRBJ1-6): SQTIHQWPATLVQPVGSPLSLECTVEGTSNPNLYWYRQAAGRGLQLLFYSVGIGQISSEVPQNLSASRPQDRQFILSSKKLLLSDSGFYLCAWAGTGGRGDNSPLHFGNGTRLTVT.

J is TRBJ2-7 and V is TRBV18; TRBD1 agrees at 7 bases. Germline V gene lookup returns CDR1 KGHSH and CDR2 LQKENI. The V segment lost 5 bases and the J segment 7 bases; nucleotides outside the gene matches: 11. The CDR3 extends over 14 amino acids. The CDR3 sequence is CASSADRTAREQYF. CDR3 DNA: TGTGCCAGCTCAGCGGACAGGACTGCACGAGAGCAGTACTTC.

This clone was counted ten times or more. V gene TRBV27 combines with J gene TRBJ2-1, with 11 positions matching TRBD2. V was clipped by 5 bases and J by 15 bases; unmatched bases: 6. Germline loops: CDR1 MNHEY, CDR2 SMNVEV (reference sequence). This CDR3 has 12 residues. The CDR3 spells CASSVAGGPWFF. In DNA, the CDR3 is TGTGCCAGCAGTGTAGCGGGGGGGCCTTGGTTCTTC.

This chain connects TRBV10-3 to TRBJ2-7; 8 bases line up with TRBD2. From germline, CDR1 is ENHRY and CDR2 SYGVKD. The J segment lost 5 bases and the V segment lost 5 bases, leaving 8 bases of the junction unmatched. The length of the CDR3 is 14 residues. The CDR3 bases are TGTGCCATCAGTTTCGCCGGGACTAGAAACGAGCAGTACTTC. Translated: CAISFAGTRNEQYF.

This clone was seen once. CDR3 residues: CASSPADRGEQYF. The CDR3 DNA is TGTGCCAGCAGCCCAGCGGACAGGGGCGAGCAGTACTTC. This chain uses TRBV7-9 with TRBJ2-7, with 9 bases fitting TRBD1. There are 13 residues in the CDR3. The ends lost 5 bases at V and 6 bases at J; junction bases unmatched: 5. Germline assignment: CDR1 SEHNR and CDR2 FQNEAQ (reference sequence).

The count of this clone is one. The rearrangement links TRBV6-4 to TRBJ2-2; 8 nucleotides line up with TRBD1. Germline V lookup: CDR1 MRHNA, CDR2 SNTAGT. The V segment lost 3 bases and the J segment 6 bases; nucleotides outside the gene matches: 6. The CDR3 consists of 15 residues. This CDR3 is CASSERTGPPGELFF. The CDR3 region has the DNA TGTGCCAGCAGTGAAAGGACAGGGCCTCCCGGGGAGCTGTTTTTT.

CDR3 protein: CASSELTGGNSNQPQHF. The CDR3 DNA is TGTGCCAGCAGCGAGTTGACAGGGGGCAATAGCAATCAGCCCCAGCATTTT. The chain carries TRBV6-2 or TRBV6-3 and TRBJ1-5, with 10 bases fitting TRBD1. The CDR3 covers 17 residues. Per the germline V gene, CDR1 is MNHEY and CDR2 is SVGEGT. Trimming removed 6 bases from V and 0 bases from J; junction bases left unmatched: 8.

CDR3 residues: CASSPTGSNQPQHF. Written as DNA, the CDR3 is TGCGCCAGCAGTCCGACAGGTAGCAATCAGCCCCAGCATTTT. The V and J genes are TRBV10-2 and TRBJ1-5; a weak D match, TRBD1 (6 bases). This CDR3 is built from 14 residues. V was pared by 5 bases and J by 0 bases, with 8 bases between. The germline V gene encodes CDR1 WSHSY and CDR2 SAAADI.

The rearrangement uses TRBV2 and TRBJ1-1; the D gene is possibly TRBD1 (6 bases). Germline assignment: CDR1 SNHLY and CDR2 FYNNEI. CDR3 length equals 16 residues. V was clipped by 8 bases and J by 4 bases, with 23 bases between them. CDR3 nucleotide sequence: TGTGCCAGCTGTACCGGGGGGCAATACGAGGGCACTGAAGCTTTCTTT. Its translation is CASCTGGQYEGTEAFF.

This chain uses TRBV7-9 with TRBJ1-2, with D unresolved. CDR1 is SEHNR, CDR2 FQNEAQ, per germline (reference sequence). The V and J ends lost 0 bases and 8 bases respectively, with 7 bases between them. This CDR3 has 12 residues. The CDR3 DNA reads TGTGCCAGCAGCTTAGCAGGCAGGGGCTACACCTTC. Its translation: CASSLAGRGYTF.

This clone was detected only a few times. V and J are TRBV21-1 and TRBJ2-4; TRBD2, the table's D call, lacks a check against the DNA. TRBV21-1 is a pseudogene. This CDR3 contains 12 residues. CDR3 in amino acids: CASSKVGDIQYF. CDR3 nucleotides: TGTGCCAGCAGCAAAGTGGGAGACATTCAGTACTTC.

This clone showed up just once. The rearrangement joins TRBV19 to TRBJ2-5, with a possible D match to TRBD2 (6 bases). The CDR3 is 15 amino acids. Germline loops: CDR1 LNHDA, CDR2 SQIVND (reference sequence). The germline V and J ends were trimmed by 7 bases and 7 bases, with 22 bases remaining between them. The CDR3 region is CASKEAENTGGTQYF. The DNA of the CDR3 is TGTGCCAGTAAGGAAGCGGAAAATACCGGGGGGACCCAGTACTTC.

This sequence joins TRBV4-2 and TRBJ2-7; D possibly corresponds to TRBD1 (6 bases). V lost 0 bases and J 2 bases, leaving 11 bases between the germline ends. Germline loops: CDR1 LGHNA, CDR2 YNFKEQ. This CDR3 region has 15 residues. The CDR3 region is CASSQDSGETYEQYF. CDR3 nucleotide sequence: TGTGCCAGCAGCCAAGATTCAGGGGAAACCTACGAGCAGTACTTC.

This chain joins TRBV28 and TRBJ2-6; 7 bases agree with TRBD2. This CDR3 comprises 16 residues. J gave up 0 bases and V 5 bases, and 4 bases lay outside the gene matches. Germline-derived CDR1 and CDR2 are MDHEN and SYDVKM. CDR3 DNA sequence: TGTGCCAGCAGTGGGGGGGACTACTCTGGGGCCAACGTCCTGACTTTC. Protein product: CASSGGDYSGANVLTF.

This clone was detected only once. The V gene is TRBV2, the J gene TRBJ2-3; D gene unclear. From germline, CDR1 is SNHLY and CDR2 FYNNEI. Trimming left V 2 bases short and J 0 bases short, with 9 bases between. The CDR3 runs to 15 residues. The CDR3 DNA sequence: TGTGCCAGCAGTGAATCCGGTCCTAGCACAGATACGCAGTATTTT. Its protein is CASSESGPSTDTQYF.

The V gene is TRBV28, the J gene TRBJ2-1; TRBD1 agrees at 8 bases. This CDR3 is 16 amino acids long. Unmatched junction bases numbered 6, after V lost 5 bases and J lost 0 bases. CDR1 and CDR2 (germline): MDHEN, SYDVKM. The CDR3 is CASSLLTGVSYNEQFF. DNA of the CDR3: TGTGCCAGCAGTCTCCTGACAGGGGTCTCCTACAATGAGCAGTTCTTC.